This T cell receptor beta chain emerged from a study of cytomegalovirus exposure and HLA in healthy donors. Study background: Both the roughly 120 validation repertoires and the 666 first-cohort repertoires used the same platform, as reported by a later analysis. Study findings and constraints: A few chains tied to CMV proved CMV antigen-specific in vitro. In the roughly 120 validation repertoires, about 94% of cluster scores exceeded 0, per a later analysis.

This CDR3 is 16 amino acids long. CDR1 is LNHDA and CDR2 is SQIVND in the germline V gene (reference sequence). Between the trimmed V and J ends, which lost 3 bases and 0 bases, there was a span of 14 bases. Concerning this clone itself: Its cognate antigen is unknown.

The donors were in the approximately 120-subject validation cohort, distinct from the 666-subject first cohort. Using immunoSEQ multiplex PCR, the repertoire was profiled, and TCRdb retains in-frame clones only, with some absent. The table records 150,000 to 200,000 clones, more than 75% of them present only once. The sample consisted of PBMCs. The chain joins TRBV19 to TRBJ1-1; maybe TRBD1 (5 bases). This clonotype originated in a woman in her late teens or twenties in good health and CMV-seronegative. The CDR3 is CASSIEEDSLNTEAFF. As DNA, the CDR3 is TGTGCCAGTAGTATTGAAGAAGACAGTTTGAACACTGAAGCTTTCTTT.